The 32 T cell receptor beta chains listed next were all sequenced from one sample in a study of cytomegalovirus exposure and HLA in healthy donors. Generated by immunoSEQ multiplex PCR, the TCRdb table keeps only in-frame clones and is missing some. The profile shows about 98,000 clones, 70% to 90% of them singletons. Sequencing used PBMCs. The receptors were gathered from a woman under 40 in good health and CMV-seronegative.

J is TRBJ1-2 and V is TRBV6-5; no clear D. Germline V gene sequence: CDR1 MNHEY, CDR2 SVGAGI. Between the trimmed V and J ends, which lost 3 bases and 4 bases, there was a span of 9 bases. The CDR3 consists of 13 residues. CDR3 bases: TGTGCCAGCAGTTATCTTACAAGCTATGGCTACACCTTC. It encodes CASSYLTSYGYTF.

This CDR3 reads CASSMERAASTDTQYF. CDR3 DNA: TGTGCCAGTAGTATGGAGAGGGCAGCTAGCACAGATACGCAGTATTTT. This sequence joins TRBV19 and TRBJ2-3, with a possible D match to TRBD2 (5 bases). The CDR3 sequence is 16 residues long. Germline V gene sequence: CDR1 LNHDA, CDR2 SQIVND (reference sequence). Trimming took 3 bases from V and 0 from J, leaving 13 bases between them.

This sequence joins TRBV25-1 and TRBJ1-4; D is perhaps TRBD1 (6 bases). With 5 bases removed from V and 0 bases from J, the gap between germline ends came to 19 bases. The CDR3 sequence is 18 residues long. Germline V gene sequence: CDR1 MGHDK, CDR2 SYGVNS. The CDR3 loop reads CASSIQGTQHATNEKLFF. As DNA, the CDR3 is TGTGCCAGCAGTATACAGGGAACCCAACATGCAACTAATGAAAAACTGTTTTTT.

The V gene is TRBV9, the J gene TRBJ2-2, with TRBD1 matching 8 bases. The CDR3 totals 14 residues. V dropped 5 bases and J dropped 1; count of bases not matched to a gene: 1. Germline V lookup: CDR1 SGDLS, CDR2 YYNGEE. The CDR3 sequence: CASSGTGNTGELFF. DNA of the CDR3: TGTGCCAGCAGTGGGACAGGGAACACCGGGGAGCTGTTTTTT.

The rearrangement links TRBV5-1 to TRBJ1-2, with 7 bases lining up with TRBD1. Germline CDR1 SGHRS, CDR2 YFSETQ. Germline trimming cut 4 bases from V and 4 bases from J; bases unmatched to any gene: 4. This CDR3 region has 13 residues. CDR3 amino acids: CASSPGGLYGYTF. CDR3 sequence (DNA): TGCGCCAGCAGCCCAGGGGGACTCTATGGCTACACCTTC.

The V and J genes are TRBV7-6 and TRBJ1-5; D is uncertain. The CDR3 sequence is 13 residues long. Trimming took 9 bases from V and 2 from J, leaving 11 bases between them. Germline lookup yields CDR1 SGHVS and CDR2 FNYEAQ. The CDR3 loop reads CARTERCNQPQHF. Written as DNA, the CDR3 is TGTGCCAGGACTGAACGATGCAATCAGCCCCAGCATTTT.

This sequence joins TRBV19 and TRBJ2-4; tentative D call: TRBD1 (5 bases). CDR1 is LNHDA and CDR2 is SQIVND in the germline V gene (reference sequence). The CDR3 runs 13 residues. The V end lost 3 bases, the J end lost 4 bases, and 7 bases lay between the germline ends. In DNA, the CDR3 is TGTGCCAGTAGTATCAAGGGGAAAAACATTCAGTACTTC. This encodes CASSIKGKNIQYF. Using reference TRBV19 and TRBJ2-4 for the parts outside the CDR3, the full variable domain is DGGITQSPKYLFRKEGQNVTLSCEQNLNHDAMYWYRQDPGQGLRLIYYSQIVNDFQKGDIAEGYSVSREKKESFPLTVTSAQKNPTAFYLCASSIKGKNIQYFGAGTRLSVL.

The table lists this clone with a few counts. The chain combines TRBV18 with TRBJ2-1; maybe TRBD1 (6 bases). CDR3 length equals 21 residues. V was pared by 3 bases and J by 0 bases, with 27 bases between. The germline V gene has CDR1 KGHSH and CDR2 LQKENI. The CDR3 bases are TGTGCCAGCTCACCTTCCGGGACACTGGGACGGGCGGCGAGCTCCTACAATGAGCAGTTCTTC. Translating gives CASSPSGTLGRAASSYNEQFF.

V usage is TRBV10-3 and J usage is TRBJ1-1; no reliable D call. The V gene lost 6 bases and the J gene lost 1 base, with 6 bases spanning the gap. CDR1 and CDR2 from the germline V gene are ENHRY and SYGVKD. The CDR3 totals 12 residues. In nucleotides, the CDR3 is TGTGCCATCAGCCACGGGAACACTGAAGCTTTCTTT. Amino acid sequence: CAISHGNTEAFF.

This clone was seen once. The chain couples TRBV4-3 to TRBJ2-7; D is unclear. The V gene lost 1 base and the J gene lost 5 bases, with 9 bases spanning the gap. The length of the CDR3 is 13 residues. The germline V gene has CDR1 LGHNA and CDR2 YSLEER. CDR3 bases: TGCGCCAGCAGCCAAGTTCGTTGGCACGAGCAGTACTTC. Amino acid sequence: CASSQVRWHEQYF.

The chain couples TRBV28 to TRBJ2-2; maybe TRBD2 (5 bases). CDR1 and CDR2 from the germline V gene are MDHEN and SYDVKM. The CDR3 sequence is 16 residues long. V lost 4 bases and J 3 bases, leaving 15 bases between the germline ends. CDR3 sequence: CASSSGASRYTGELFF. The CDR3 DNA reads TGTGCCAGCAGTTCAGGAGCTAGCCGATACACCGGGGAGCTGTTTTTT.

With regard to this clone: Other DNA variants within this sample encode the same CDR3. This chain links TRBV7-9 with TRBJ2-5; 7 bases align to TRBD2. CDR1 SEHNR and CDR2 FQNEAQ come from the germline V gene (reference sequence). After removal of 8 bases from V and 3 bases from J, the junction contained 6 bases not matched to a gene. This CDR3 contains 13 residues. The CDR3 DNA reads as TGTGCCAGCGGGAGGGGTGGAGAAGAGACCCAGTACTTC. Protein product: CASGRGGEETQYF.

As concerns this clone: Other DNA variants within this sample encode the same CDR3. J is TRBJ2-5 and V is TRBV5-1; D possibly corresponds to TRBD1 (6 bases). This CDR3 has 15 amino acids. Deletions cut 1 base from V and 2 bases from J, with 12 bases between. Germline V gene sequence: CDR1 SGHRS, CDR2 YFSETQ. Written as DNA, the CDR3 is TGCGCCAGCAGCTTGAGGGGGATGGGACAAGAGACCCAGTACTTC. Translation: CASSLRGMGQETQYF.

The CDR3 sequence is CASSLQGAREKLFF. CDR3 in DNA: TGTGCCAGCAGCTTACAGGGGGCAAGGGAAAAACTGTTTTTT. The chain joins TRBV7-8 to TRBJ1-4; TRBD1 matches 8 bases. CDR1 SGHVS and CDR2 FQNEAQ come from the germline V gene. The CDR3 sequence is 14 residues long. J was trimmed by 8 bases and V by 2 bases; bases with no gene match: 4.

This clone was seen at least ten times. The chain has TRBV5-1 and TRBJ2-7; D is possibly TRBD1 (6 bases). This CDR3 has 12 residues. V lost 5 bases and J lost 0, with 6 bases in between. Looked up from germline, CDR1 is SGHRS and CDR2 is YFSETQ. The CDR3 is CASRDSSYEQYF. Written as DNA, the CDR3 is TGCGCCAGCAGGGACAGCTCCTACGAGCAGTACTTC.

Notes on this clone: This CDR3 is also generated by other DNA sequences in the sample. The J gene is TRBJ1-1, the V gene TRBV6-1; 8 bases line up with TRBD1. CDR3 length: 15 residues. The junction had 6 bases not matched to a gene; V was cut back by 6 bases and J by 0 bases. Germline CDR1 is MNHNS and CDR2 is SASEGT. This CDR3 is CASSARTGLNTEAFF. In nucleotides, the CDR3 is TGTGCCAGCAGCGCCCGGACAGGGTTGAACACTGAAGCTTTCTTT.

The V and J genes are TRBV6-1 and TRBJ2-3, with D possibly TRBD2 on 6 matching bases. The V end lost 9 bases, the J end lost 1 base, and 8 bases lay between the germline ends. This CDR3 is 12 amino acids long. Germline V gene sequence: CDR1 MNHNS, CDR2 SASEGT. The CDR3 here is CARGGGTDTQYF. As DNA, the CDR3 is TGTGCCAGGGGAGGTGGCACAGATACGCAGTATTTT.

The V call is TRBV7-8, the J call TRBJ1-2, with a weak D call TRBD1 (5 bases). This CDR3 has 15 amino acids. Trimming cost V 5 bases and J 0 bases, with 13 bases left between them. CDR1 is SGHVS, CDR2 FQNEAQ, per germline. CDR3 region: CASSIDSLANYGYTF. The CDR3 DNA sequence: TGTGCCAGCAGCATTGACAGTTTAGCTAACTATGGCTACACCTTC. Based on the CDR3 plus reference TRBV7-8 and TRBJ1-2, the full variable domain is GAGVSQSPRYKVAKRGQDVALRCDPISGHVSLFWYQQALGQGPEFLTYFQNEAQLDKSGLPSDRFFAERPEGSVSTLKIQRTQQEDSAVYLCASSIDSLANYGYTFGSGTRLTVV.

Here the CDR3 reads CASSPWQVRDETQYF. In DNA form, the CDR3 reads TGTGCCAGCAGCCCTTGGCAGGTGCGCGATGAGACCCAGTACTTC. The chain links TRBV28 to TRBJ2-5; D unresolved. Trimming removed 6 bases from V and 5 bases from J, with 19 bases in between. There are 15 residues in the CDR3. Germline lookup yields CDR1 MDHEN and CDR2 SYDVKM.

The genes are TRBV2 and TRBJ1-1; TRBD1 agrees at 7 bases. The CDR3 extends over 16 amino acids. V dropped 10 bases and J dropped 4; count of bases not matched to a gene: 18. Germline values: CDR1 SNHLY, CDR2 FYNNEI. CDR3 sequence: CAIDDRARGRATEAFF. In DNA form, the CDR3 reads TGTGCCATAGACGACAGGGCGAGGGGCAGAGCCACTGAAGCTTTCTTT. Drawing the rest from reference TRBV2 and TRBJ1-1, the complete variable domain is EPEVTQTPSHQVTQMGQEVILRCVPISNHLYFYWYRQILGQKVEFLVSFYNNEISEKSEIFDDQFSVERPDGSNFTLKIRSTKLEDSAMYFCAIDDRARGRATEAFFGQGTRLTVV.

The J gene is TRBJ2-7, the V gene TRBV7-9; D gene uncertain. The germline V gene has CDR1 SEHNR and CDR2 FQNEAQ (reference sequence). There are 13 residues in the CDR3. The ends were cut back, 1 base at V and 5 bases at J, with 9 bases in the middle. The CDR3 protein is CASSLGVRNEQYF. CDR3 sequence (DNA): TGTGCCAGCAGCTTAGGGGTCAGGAACGAGCAGTACTTC. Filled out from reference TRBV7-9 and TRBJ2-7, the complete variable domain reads DTGVSQNPRHKITKRGQNVTFRCDPISEHNRLYWYRQTLGQGPEFLTYFQNEAQLEKSRLLSDRFSAERPKGSFSTLEIQRTEQGDSAMYLCASSLGVRNEQYFGPGTRLTVT.

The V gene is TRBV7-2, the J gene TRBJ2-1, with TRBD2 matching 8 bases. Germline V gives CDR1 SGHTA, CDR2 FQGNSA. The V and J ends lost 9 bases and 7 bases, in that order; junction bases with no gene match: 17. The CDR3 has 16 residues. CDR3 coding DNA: TGTGCCAGTAGCAGGGGTCCCGGGGGGGCCAGGAATGAGCAGTTCTTC. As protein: CASSRGPGGARNEQFF.

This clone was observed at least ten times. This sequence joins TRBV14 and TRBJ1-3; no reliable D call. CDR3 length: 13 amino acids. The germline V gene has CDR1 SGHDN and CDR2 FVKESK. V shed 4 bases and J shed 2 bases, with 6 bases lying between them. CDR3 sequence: CASSPNAGNTIYF. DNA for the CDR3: TGTGCCAGCAGCCCTAATGCTGGAAACACCATATATTTT.

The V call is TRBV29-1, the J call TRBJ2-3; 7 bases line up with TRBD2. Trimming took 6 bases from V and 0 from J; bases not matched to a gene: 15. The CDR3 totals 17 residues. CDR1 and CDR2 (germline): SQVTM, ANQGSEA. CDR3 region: CSVTSYLGGVSTDTQYF. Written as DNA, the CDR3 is TGCAGCGTCACTTCATACCTTGGGGGGGTTAGCACAGATACGCAGTATTTT.

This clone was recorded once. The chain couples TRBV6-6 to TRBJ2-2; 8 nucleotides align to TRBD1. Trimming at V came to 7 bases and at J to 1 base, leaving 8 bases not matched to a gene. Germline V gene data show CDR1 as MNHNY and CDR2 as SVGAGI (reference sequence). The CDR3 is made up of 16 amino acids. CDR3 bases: TGTGCCAGCACCCAGACAGGGGCGTTGAACACCGGGGAGCTGTTTTTT. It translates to CASTQTGALNTGELFF.

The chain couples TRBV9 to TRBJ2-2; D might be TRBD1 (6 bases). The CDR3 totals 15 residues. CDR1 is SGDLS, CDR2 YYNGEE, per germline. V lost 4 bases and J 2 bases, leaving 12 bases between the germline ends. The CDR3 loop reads CASSSGTRNTGELFF. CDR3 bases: TGTGCCAGCAGCTCCGGGACACGAAACACCGGGGAGCTGTTTTTT.

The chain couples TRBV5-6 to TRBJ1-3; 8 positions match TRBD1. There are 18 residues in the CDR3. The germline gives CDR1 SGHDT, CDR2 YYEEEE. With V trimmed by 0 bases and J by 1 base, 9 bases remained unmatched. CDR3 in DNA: TGTGCCAGCAGCTTGGTAGGCCAGGGGGCGATATCTGGAAACACCATATATTTT. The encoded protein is CASSLVGQGAISGNTIYF. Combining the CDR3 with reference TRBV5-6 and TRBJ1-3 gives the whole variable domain DAGVTQSPTHLIKTRGQQVTLRCSPKSGHDTVSWYQQALGQGPQFIFQYYEEEERQRGNFPDRFSGHQFPNYSSELNVNALLLGDSALYLCASSLVGQGAISGNTIYFGEGSWLTVV.

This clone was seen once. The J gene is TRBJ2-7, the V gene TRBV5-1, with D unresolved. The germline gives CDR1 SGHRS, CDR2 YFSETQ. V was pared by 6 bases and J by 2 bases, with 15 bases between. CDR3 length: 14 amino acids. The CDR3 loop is CASTPPNLPYEQYF. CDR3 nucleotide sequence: TGCGCCAGCACCCCACCTAATTTACCCTACGAGCAGTACTTC.

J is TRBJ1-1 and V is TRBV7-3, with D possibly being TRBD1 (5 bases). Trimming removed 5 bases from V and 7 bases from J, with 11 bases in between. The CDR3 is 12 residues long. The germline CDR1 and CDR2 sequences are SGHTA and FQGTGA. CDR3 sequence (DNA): TGTGCCAGCAGCCGCCTGGGGGGTGAAGCTTTCTTT. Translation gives CASSRLGGEAFF.

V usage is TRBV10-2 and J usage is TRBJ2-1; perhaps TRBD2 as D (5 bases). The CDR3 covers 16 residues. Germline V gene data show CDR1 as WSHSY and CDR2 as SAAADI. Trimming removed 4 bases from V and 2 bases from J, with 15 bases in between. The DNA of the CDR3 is TGCGCCAGCAGTGGGTTTGTGGCGGGCGCCTACAATGAGCAGTTCTTC. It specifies CASSGFVAGAYNEQFF.

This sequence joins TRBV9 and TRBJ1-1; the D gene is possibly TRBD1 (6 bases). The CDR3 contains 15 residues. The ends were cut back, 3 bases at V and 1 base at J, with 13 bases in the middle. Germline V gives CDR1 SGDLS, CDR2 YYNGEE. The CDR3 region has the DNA TGTGCCAGCAGCGCCCACACACAGGGGAACACTGAAGCTTTCTTT. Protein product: CASSAHTQGNTEAFF.

CDR3 protein: CATSRGGTGDYGYTF. The CDR3 nucleotides are TGTGCCACCAGCAGAGGGGGGACAGGGGACTATGGCTACACCTTC. This chain uses TRBV15 with TRBJ1-2; 10 bases agree with TRBD1. The CDR3 runs to 15 residues. Unmatched junction bases numbered 2, after V lost 1 base and J lost 3 bases. Germline CDR1 LNHNV, CDR2 YYDKDF (reference sequence).